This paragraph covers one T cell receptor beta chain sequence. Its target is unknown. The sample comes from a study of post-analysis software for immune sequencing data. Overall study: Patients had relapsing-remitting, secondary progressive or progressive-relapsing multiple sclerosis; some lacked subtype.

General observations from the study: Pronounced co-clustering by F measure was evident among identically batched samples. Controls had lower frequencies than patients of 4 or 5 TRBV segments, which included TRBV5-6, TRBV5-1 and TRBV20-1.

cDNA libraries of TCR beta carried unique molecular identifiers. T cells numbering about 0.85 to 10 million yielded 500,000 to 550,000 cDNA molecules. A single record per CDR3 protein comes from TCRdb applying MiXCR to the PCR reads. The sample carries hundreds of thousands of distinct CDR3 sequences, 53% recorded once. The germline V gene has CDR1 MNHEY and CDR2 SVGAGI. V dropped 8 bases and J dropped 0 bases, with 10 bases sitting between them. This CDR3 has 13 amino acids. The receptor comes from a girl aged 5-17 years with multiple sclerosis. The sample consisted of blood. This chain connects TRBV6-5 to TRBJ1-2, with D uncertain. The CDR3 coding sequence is TGTGCCAGCGGCGCGCTAGCTAACTATGGCTACACCTTC. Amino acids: CASGALANYGYTF.